Listed below are T cell receptor beta chains from one sample, sequenced in a study of early T cells in non-severe SARS-CoV-2 infection. TCRdb re-derived calls from the 5' RACE reads in MiXCR, one entry per CDR3 protein. The sample includes about 36,000 distinct CDR3 sequences, roughly 9.9% of them seen just once. The sequencing sample was made of whole blood. The source is an adult who was a healthcare worker with PCR-confirmed SARS-CoV-2 infection or an uninfected control (not recorded which). Each CDR3 is given with its conserved first and last residue. Each record gives: J gene, V gene, CDR3 protein.

J: TRBJ2-6
V: TRBV7-3
CDR3: CASSFSFTEGANVLTF

J: TRBJ2-5
V: TRBV7-2
CDR3: CASSLTEYLKETQYF

J: TRBJ1-3
V: TRBV11-2
CDR3: CASSSGSAGNTIYF

J: TRBJ1-4
V: TRBV6-6
CDR3: CASSSSGAPTNEKLFF

J: TRBJ1-4
V: TRBV29-1
CDR3: CSVQGVAGEKLFF

J: TRBJ1-5
V: TRBV12-3/TRBV12-4
CDR3: CASSLSRGNQPQHF

J: TRBJ2-3
V: TRBV14
CDR3: CASSTNMVVADTQYF

J: TRBJ2-1
V: TRBV11-2
CDR3: CASSPGRGSYNEQFF

J: TRBJ1-1
V: TRBV6-2/TRBV6-3
CDR3: CASSYSRWTEAFF

J: TRBJ1-5
V: TRBV6-1
CDR3: CASSGWGQPSNQPQHF

J: TRBJ2-7
V: TRBV6-5
CDR3: CASSRGGRGEQYF

J: TRBJ2-7
V: TRBV10-2
CDR3: CASSEGGEQYF

J: TRBJ2-2
V: TRBV9
CDR3: CASTSGGYTGELFF

J: TRBJ1-4
V: TRBV30
CDR3: CAWSVKGAGEKLFF

J: TRBJ1-1
V: TRBV6-2/TRBV6-3
CDR3: CASSYSDINTEAFF

J: TRBJ2-1
V: TRBV2
CDR3: CASRAGGPFNEQFF

J: TRBJ1-6
V: TRBV7-2
CDR3: CASSFSGSSYNSPLHF

J: TRBJ2-7
V: TRBV5-5
CDR3: CASSFPGADEQYF

J: TRBJ2-5
V: TRBV7-3
CDR3: CASSLQGGLETQYF

J: TRBJ2-2
V: TRBV2
CDR3: CASSQVPTGELFF

J: TRBJ1-3
V: TRBV25-1
CDR3: CASSEERSGNTIYF

J: TRBJ1-2
V: TRBV7-9
CDR3: CASTRSTGRTNGYTF

J: TRBJ1-6
V: TRBV18
CDR3: CASSPAPRSTARNSPLHF

J: TRBJ2-7
V: TRBV7-9
CDR3: CASSLDRGLGEQYF

J: TRBJ2-7
V: TRBV7-9
CDR3: CASSPDSSYEQYF

J: TRBJ2-7
V: TRBV21-1
CDR3: CASSKIGAGAGQGPSEQYF

J: TRBJ2-1
V: TRBV28
CDR3: CASSFRSYNEQFF

J: TRBJ2-7
V: TRBV7-3
CDR3: CASSLDGSSYEQYF

J: TRBJ2-1
V: TRBV11-2
CDR3: CASSLDSSYNEQFF

J: TRBJ1-1
V: TRBV7-2
CDR3: CASGIGVNTEAFF

J: TRBJ2-3
V: TRBV29-1
CDR3: CSVGWADTQYF

J: TRBJ2-2
V: TRBV12-3/TRBV12-4
CDR3: CASNPRGGVNTGELFF

J: TRBJ1-2
V: TRBV29-1
CDR3: CSVGQLTKIPGYTF

J: TRBJ2-1
V: TRBV6-1
CDR3: CASSEVAGAYNEQFF

J: TRBJ1-1
V: TRBV2
CDR3: CASSEAWGDTEAFF

J: TRBJ2-3
V: TRBV11-2
CDR3: CASSLRGITDTQYF

J: TRBJ2-7
V: TRBV7-2
CDR3: CASSGTRGGDHEQYF

J: TRBJ1-1
V: TRBV5-1
CDR3: CASSRAGGGSEAFF

J: TRBJ2-5
V: TRBV5-1
CDR3: CASSLEGQVTQYF

J: TRBJ2-3
V: TRBV5-1
CDR3: CASSGSSDTQYF

J: TRBJ2-2
V: TRBV19
CDR3: CASSIDLSRGGTGELFF

J: TRBJ1-2
V: TRBV6-5
CDR3: CASILDRGYGYTF

J: TRBJ1-1
V: TRBV2
CDR3: CASNYRVVTEAFF

J: TRBJ1-2
V: TRBV29-1
CDR3: CSAEKTNYGYTF

J: TRBJ2-1
V: TRBV11-2
CDR3: CASSPGQNNEQFF

J: TRBJ2-5
V: TRBV12-3/TRBV12-4
CDR3: CASSFRSGVETQYF

J: TRBJ1-5
V: TRBV6-2/TRBV6-3
CDR3: CASSPRGLRSDQPQHF

J: TRBJ2-7
V: TRBV10-1
CDR3: CASSGQSARHEQYF

J: TRBJ2-7
V: TRBV28
CDR3: CASRLAGDYEQYF

J: TRBJ1-4
V: TRBV20-1
CDR3: CSASGGGQGREEKLFF

J: TRBJ1-6
V: TRBV6-5
CDR3: CASSGHRVGSPLHF

J: TRBJ2-5
V: TRBV5-6
CDR3: CASSNPQRQGRETQYF

J: TRBJ1-1
V: TRBV20-1
CDR3: CSAELPNTEAFF

J: TRBJ1-1
V: TRBV5-1
CDR3: CASSLGDRNLNTEAFF

J: TRBJ2-3
V: TRBV7-3
CDR3: CASSLLDSTDTQYF

J: TRBJ1-4
V: TRBV12-3/TRBV12-4
CDR3: CASSPGQGRVEKLFF

J: TRBJ1-1
V: TRBV25-1
CDR3: CASSGGRHTEAFF

J: TRBJ1-6
V: TRBV24-1
CDR3: CATRPRTGNSPLHF

J: TRBJ1-1
V: TRBV28
CDR3: CASSLGSTSWRARNTEAFF

J: TRBJ2-5
V: TRBV7-2
CDR3: CASSQAGMETQYF